This T cell receptor (beta chain) came from a study of OX40 agonist ivuxolimab in advanced cancers. Study as a whole: The diagnoses of dose-escalation patients were hepatocellular carcinoma, melanoma, renal cell or head and neck cancer.

Per the germline V gene, CDR1 is SGDLS and CDR2 is YYNGEE. The CDR3 covers 15 residues. V was shortened by 0 bases and J by 4 bases, with 11 bases between the two germline ends. Blood draws occurred at baseline, cycle 4 day 1, and cycle 7 day 1. In regard to this clone: The antigen remains unidentified.

The data were produced by immunoSEQ multiplex PCR, yet TCRdb's version contains in-frame clones alone and is incomplete. The sample comprises 65,000 to 100,000 clones, under 90% of which are singletons, and 6% to 8.5% rests with the top ten. General study results and limits: Determination of antigen specificity was not performed for the expanded peripheral T cells. Average numbers of expanded clones were greater in CD8+ T cells than in CD4+.

The receptor comes from an adult with an advanced solid tumor such as melanoma, head and neck, liver or kidney cancer. The specimen was CD4+ or CD8+ T cells sorted from blood, collected in a trial of the OX40 agonist ivuxolimab. The chain links TRBV9 to TRBJ2-1, with D tentatively TRBD1 or TRBD2 (5 bases each). The CDR3 DNA follows: TGTGCCAGCAGCGTAGATGGGGGAAGATACAATGAGCAGTTCTTC. Residues: CASSVDGGRYNEQFF. The complete variable domain, with remaining parts taken from reference TRBV9 and TRBJ2-1, reads DSGVTQTPKHLITATGQRVTLRCSPRSGDLSVYWYQQSLDQGLQFLIQYYNGEERAKGNILERFSAQQFPDLHSELNLSSLELGDSALYFCASSVDGGRYNEQFFGPGTRLTVL.